These 32 T cell receptor beta chains originate from one sample sequenced in a study of T cells in women clearing cervical HPV infection. Measured with immunoSEQ multiplex PCR; TCRdb has only the in-frame clones, and not every one. In all, the sample yields around 39,000 clones. The sequencing input was blood buffy coat. The receptors were gathered from a woman between 18 and 69 years old with a cervical HPV16 infection that either progressed to CIN3+ or cleared (not recorded which).

On this clone itself: A junction boundary mismatches the germline segment, possibly from a read error. The read comes to an end 3 residues before the CDR3 does, leaving the germline J gene to fill in the end. The same CDR3 also results from other DNA sequences found in this sample. The V call is TRBV19, the J call TRBJ1-3; 7 nucleotides match TRBD1. The germline V gene has CDR1 LNHDA and CDR2 SQIVND (reference sequence). The CDR3 is made up of 16 amino acids. CDR3 in amino acids: CASRPTGLIPVNTIYF. Incomplete CDR3 DNA: TGTGCCAGTAGGCCGACAGGGCTTATCCCAGTCAACACA.

Note on this clone: The read comes to an end 3 residues before the CDR3 does, leaving the germline J gene to fill in the end. The rearrangement joins TRBV19 to TRBJ1-2; the match to TRBD1 covers 9 bases. This CDR3 is 15 amino acids long. V shed 5 bases and J 4 bases; nucleotides not matched to a gene: 8. Germline V lookup: CDR1 LNHDA, CDR2 SQIVND (reference sequence). CDR3 loop: CASSPTPGQGYGYTF. CDR3 DNA, as far as it was read: TGTGCCAGTAGTCCTACCCCGGGACAGGGCTATGGC.

As concerns this clone: The read stops 3 residues short of the end of the CDR3; the missing end is completed from the germline J gene. This sample includes further DNA sequences coding for the same CDR3. V is TRBV18 and J is TRBJ2-1; 12 nucleotides align to TRBD2. V gave up 0 bases and J gave up 9 bases; unmatched junction bases: 6. This CDR3 has 16 amino acids. The germline V gene encodes CDR1 KGHSH and CDR2 LQKENI. Partial CDR3 DNA: TGTGCCAGCTCACCACCGGCGCTAGCGGGGGGGCTTGAG. Translating it yields CASSPPALAGGLE. The entire CDR3 protein is CASSPPALAGGLEQFF.

Concerning this clone: The missing CDR3 end, 3 residues past where the read stops, is filled in from the germline J gene. The chain is built from TRBV13 and TRBJ2-4; D may be TRBD2 (5 bases). The CDR3 extends over 11 amino acids. CDR1 is PRHDT, CDR2 FYEKMQ, per germline (reference sequence). The part of the CDR3 DNA that was read is TGTGCCAGCAGCTTAGGGGACTGT. This codes for CASSLGDC. The whole CDR3 region reads CASSLGDCQYF.

Partial CDR3 DNA: TGTGCCAGCAGCCAAGGGGGCGACTATGGC. This codes for CASSQGGDYG. The full CDR3 protein reads CASSQGGDYGYTF. This chain links TRBV5-6 with TRBJ1-2; 7 bases align to TRBD1. The read terminates 3 residues ahead of where the CDR3 ends, so the germline J gene completes it. Germline V gene lookup returns CDR1 SGHDT and CDR2 YYEEEE. The V and J ends lost 4 bases and 3 bases, in that order; junction bases with no gene match: 3. CDR3 length equals 13 residues. The variable domain in full, with the rest retrieved from reference TRBV5-6 and TRBJ1-2, is DAGVTQSPTHLIKTRGQQVTLRCSPKSGHDTVSWYQQALGQGPQFIFQYYEEEERQRGNFPDRFSGHQFPNYSSELNVNALLLGDSALYLCASSQGGDYGYTFGSGTRLTVV.

Note on this clone: The read terminates 3 residues ahead of where the CDR3 ends, so the germline J gene completes it. The V and J genes are TRBV9 and TRBJ2-3; no clear D gene. CDR3 length: 14 amino acids. Per germline, CDR1 SGDLS and CDR2 YYNGEE. The ends were cut back, 0 bases at V and 4 bases at J, with 9 bases in the middle. This chain's CDR3 is CASSVERFPDTQYF. CDR3 DNA (partial): TGTGCCAGCAGCGTAGAAAGGTTCCCAGATACG.

About this clone: The read is 3 residues too short to cover the CDR3 end, so that end is filled in from the germline J gene. The chain joins TRBV7-2 to TRBJ1-3; tentative D call: TRBD1 (6 bases). This CDR3 spans 15 amino acids. Per the germline V gene, CDR1 is SGHTA and CDR2 is FQGNSA. Trimming shortened V by 3 bases and J by 1 base, and 10 bases separated the two germline ends. The CDR3 loop reads CASSFPGASGNTIYF. CDR3 bases read: TGTGCCAGCAGCTTCCCAGGGGCGTCTGGAAACACC. Variable domain in full (rest from reference TRBV7-2 and TRBJ1-3): GAGVSQSPSNKVTEKGKDVELRCDPISGHTALYWYRQSLGQGLEFLIYFQGNSAPDKSGLPSDRFSAERTGGSVSTLTIQRTQQEDSAVYLCASSFPGASGNTIYFGEGSWLTVV.

Remarks on this clone: With the read ending 3 residues before the CDR3 end, the germline J gene is used to fill in that end. The chain uses TRBV19 and TRBJ1-5, with 8 nucleotides matching TRBD1. The CDR3 runs to 13 residues. Trimming took 8 bases from V and 3 from J; bases not matched to a gene: 3. Looked up from germline, CDR1 is LNHDA and CDR2 is SQIVND (reference sequence). The part of the CDR3 DNA that was read is TGTGCCAGTTCGGACAGGGACAATCAGCCC. This sequence encodes CASSDRDNQP. In full, the CDR3 is CASSDRDNQPQHF.

CDR3 bases read: TGTGCCAGCGTTCCGACAGGGGGCACTGAA. It specifies CASVPTGGTE. The entire CDR3 sequence reads CASVPTGGTEAFF. The chain uses TRBV2 and TRBJ1-1, with 9 bases aligning to TRBD1. The read gets to within 3 residues of the CDR3 end, and the germline J gene fills in the rest. V gave up 8 bases and J gave up 4 bases; unmatched junction bases: 5. CDR1 and CDR2 from the germline V gene are SNHLY and FYNNEI. The CDR3 is made up of 13 amino acids. Variable domain in full (rest from reference TRBV2 and TRBJ1-1): EPEVTQTPSHQVTQMGQEVILRCVPISNHLYFYWYRQILGQKVEFLVSFYNNEISEKSEIFDDQFSVERPDGSNFTLKIRSTKLEDSAMYFCASVPTGGTEAFFGQGTRLTVV.

To note about this clone: The read ends 3 residues before the CDR3 terminus; that terminus is restored from the germline J gene. The chain is built from TRBV20-1 and TRBJ1-1; TRBD1 aligns across 7 bases. The CDR3 runs to 12 residues. Looked up from germline, CDR1 is DFQATT and CDR2 is SNEGSKA (reference sequence). This chain's CDR3 is CSAQATTGEAFF. The DNA read from the CDR3 is TGCAGTGCTCAGGCCACGACAGGGGAA.

In regard to this clone: Read data end 3 residues before the CDR3 end; the end is taken from the germline J gene. The chain has TRBV5-6 and TRBJ1-4, with no clear D. Germline V lookup: CDR1 SGHDT, CDR2 YYEEEE. This CDR3 has 15 amino acids. Incomplete CDR3 DNA: TGTGCCAGCAGCTTGGGTTCCTATTCGGGTTCACCA. As protein: CASSLGSYSGSP. The whole CDR3 sequence is CASSLGSYSGSPLFF.

On this clone: The CDR3 end lies 3 residues beyond the end of the read and is filled in from the germline J gene. This chain links TRBV7-9 with TRBJ1-4, with TRBD1 as a possible D gene (5 bases). Trimming took 5 bases from V and 8 from J, leaving 18 bases between them. From germline, CDR1 is SEHNR and CDR2 FQNEAQ (reference sequence). The CDR3 totals 15 residues. The CDR3 sequence: CASSASGVRKEKLFF. CDR3 DNA, as far as it was read: TGTGCCAGCAGCGCCTCGGGGGTGCGAAAAGAAAAA.

On this clone: The CDR3 extends 3 residues past the end of the read, so its final part is completed from the germline J gene. This chain joins TRBV2 and TRBJ2-2, with D unclear. V lost 6 bases to trimming and J lost 7 bases, with 9 bases between them. The CDR3 is 12 amino acids. CDR1 SNHLY and CDR2 FYNNEI come from the germline V gene. The CDR3 bases that were read are TGTGCCAGCAGATATACTGGCGGGGAG. Amino acid sequence: CASRYTGGE. The full CDR3 sequence reads CASRYTGGELFF.

For this clone: The read gets to within 3 residues of the CDR3 end, and the germline J gene fills in the rest. The chain uses TRBV19 and TRBJ2-7; TRBD1 agrees at 8 bases. Trimming removed 3 bases from V and 2 bases from J; junction bases left unmatched: 0. CDR3 length equals 13 residues. CDR1 and CDR2 from the germline V gene are LNHDA and SQIVND (reference sequence). The CDR3 bases that were read are TGTGCCAGTAGTATGGGACAGGCCTACGAG. Translated: CASSMGQAYE. The full CDR3 protein is CASSMGQAYEQYF.

To note about this clone: From the germline J gene comes the end of the CDR3, since the read stops 3 residues before it. The V gene is TRBV7-3, the J gene TRBJ2-2; tentative D call: TRBD2 (6 bases). CDR3 length equals 12 residues. CDR1 is SGHTA and CDR2 is FQGTGA in the germline V gene. The part of the CDR3 DNA that was read is TGTGCCAGCAACCCCTTGGGGGGAAAG. This codes for CASNPLGGK. The CDR3 reads in full as CASNPLGGKLFF.

On this clone itself: The read falls 3 residues short of the CDR3 end, and the missing part is taken from the germline J gene. V usage is TRBV19 and J usage is TRBJ1-3, with TRBD1 identical over 8 bases. Germline trimming cut 6 bases from V and 2 bases from J; bases unmatched to any gene: 9. This CDR3 comprises 16 residues. The germline gives CDR1 LNHDA, CDR2 SQIVND (reference sequence). CDR3 loop: CASRPTGGLTGNTIYF. The DNA read from the CDR3 is TGTGCCAGTAGGCCCACAGGGGGATTAACTGGAAACACC.

Remarks on this clone: The CDR3 end is not reached by the read, which stops 3 residues before it; the germline J gene fills it in. The chain is built from TRBV6-2 or TRBV6-3 and TRBJ2-7; TRBD1 agrees at 7 bases. Germline CDR1 and CDR2: MNHEY and SVGEGT. The V gene end was trimmed by 6 bases and the J gene end by 2 bases; junction bases not matched to a gene: 4. The CDR3 is 13 amino acids. This chain's CDR3 is CASRGTVTYEQYF. The covered CDR3 bases are TGTGCCAGCAGAGGGACAGTTACCTACGAG.

To note about this clone: The read ends 3 residues shy of where the CDR3 ends; the end is completed using the germline J gene. The gene calls are TRBV12-3 or TRBV12-4 and TRBJ1-5; no clear D. The CDR3 totals 13 residues. V dropped 6 bases and J dropped 5 bases, with 11 bases sitting between them. CDR3 region: CASRRDHYQPQHF. The CDR3 bases that were read are TGTGCCAGCAGGCGAGATCACTATCAGCCC.

The CDR3 loop is CSATLRRGGPTDTQYF. The part of the CDR3 DNA that was read is TGCAGTGCCACGCTGCGGCGGGGGGGCCCCACAGATACG. The rearrangement uses TRBV20-1 and TRBJ2-3; 9 bases match TRBD2. The read is 3 residues too short to cover the CDR3 end, so that end is filled in from the germline J gene. The CDR3 loop spans 16 amino acids. CDR1 is DFQATT and CDR2 is SNEGSKA in the germline V gene (reference sequence). J lost 2 bases, V lost 6 bases, and 12 bases had no gene match.

This clone is classed as medium-sized (0.01 to 0.1%) by frequency. The read gets to within 3 residues of the CDR3 end, and the germline J gene fills in the rest. The chain couples TRBV10-3 to TRBJ2-7; TRBD2 matches 7 bases. CDR1 is ENHRY, CDR2 SYGVKD, per germline. The V and J ends lost 6 bases and 2 bases, in that order; junction bases with no gene match: 7. This CDR3 is 14 amino acids long. CDR3 bases read: TGTGCCATCAGAGGGGCGGGGGACCCCTACGAG. Translation gives CAIRGAGDPYE. The entire CDR3 is CAIRGAGDPYEQYF.

For this clone: With the read ending 3 residues before the CDR3 end, the germline J gene is used to fill in that end. V gene TRBV2 combines with J gene TRBJ1-4; maybe TRBD1 (5 bases). Germline lookup yields CDR1 SNHLY and CDR2 FYNNEI. V dropped 3 bases and J dropped 8 bases, with 13 bases sitting between them. The CDR3 runs to 14 residues. The CDR3 bases that were read are TGTGCCAGCAGTGAGGGAGGGGTCGGGGAAAAA. It is translated as CASSEGGVGEK. From start to end, the CDR3 is CASSEGGVGEKLFF.

About this clone itself: Read data end 3 residues before the CDR3 end; the end is taken from the germline J gene. V gene TRBV5-1 combines with J gene TRBJ2-5; 13 positions agree with TRBD2. The CDR3 spans 15 residues. J was trimmed by 5 bases and V by 4 bases; bases with no gene match: 5. Germline V gene sequence: CDR1 SGHRS, CDR2 YFSETQ. CDR3 bases read: TGCGCCAGCAGCCCCGGACTAGCGGGGGACGAGACC. It encodes CASSPGLAGDET. The entire CDR3 protein is CASSPGLAGDETQYF.

As concerns this clone: Read data end 3 residues before the CDR3 end; the end is taken from the germline J gene. The chain uses TRBV20-1 and TRBJ2-5; 10 bases are shared with TRBD2. With V trimmed by 5 bases and J by 4 bases, 7 bases remained unmatched. The germline V gene encodes CDR1 DFQATT and CDR2 SNEGSKA (reference sequence). The CDR3 has 14 amino acids. The CDR3 bases that were read are TGCAGTGCTCACGGGACTAGCGAGCGAGAGACC. Encoded protein: CSAHGTSERET. The complete CDR3 protein is CSAHGTSERETQYF.

Details on this clone: The read ends 3 residues early relative to the CDR3; the germline J gene fills the gap. This rearrangement joins TRBV19 to TRBJ2-1; tentatively, D is TRBD1 or TRBD2 (5 bases each). The germline V gene has CDR1 LNHDA and CDR2 SQIVND (reference sequence). The germline V and J ends were trimmed by 2 bases and 6 bases, with 14 bases remaining between them. The CDR3 sequence is 15 residues long. Partial CDR3 DNA: TGTGCCAGTAGTATATCCCCCGAGGGGTTCAATGAG. It codes for CASSISPEGFNE. The whole CDR3 is CASSISPEGFNEQFF.

Notes on this clone: The read ends 3 residues shy of where the CDR3 ends; the end is completed using the germline J gene. The rearrangement uses TRBV11-3 and TRBJ1-1; TRBD1 is a possible D gene (5 bases). V was cut by 1 base and J by 2 bases, with 5 bases left in between. The CDR3 sequence is 13 residues long. Looked up from germline, CDR1 is SGHNT and CDR2 is YENEEA. Partial CDR3 DNA: TGTGCCAGCAGCTTAGGGGGCAACACTGAA. The encoded protein is CASSLGGNTE. The CDR3 in full is CASSLGGNTEAFF.

With regard to this clone: Read data end 3 residues before the CDR3 end; the end is taken from the germline J gene. The genes are TRBV30 and TRBJ2-1; 9 nucleotides agree with TRBD2. The germline CDR1 and CDR2 sequences are GTSNPN and SVGIG (reference sequence). The CDR3 is 16 residues long. The ends lost 7 bases at V and 7 bases at J; junction bases unmatched: 17. The CDR3 bases that were read are TGTGCCTCCCAGGGGCTAGCGGGGTCCCCTGGGAATGAG. Residues: CASQGLAGSPGNE. The CDR3 in full is CASQGLAGSPGNEQFF.

Worth noting for this clone: The read stops 3 residues short of the end of the CDR3; the missing end is completed from the germline J gene. The chain employs TRBV4-1 and TRBJ2-7, with 10 bases aligning to TRBD2. Germline loops: CDR1 MGHRA, CDR2 YSYEKL. This CDR3 spans 16 amino acids. With 0 bases clipped from V and 5 bases from J, the junction kept 7 bases outside the gene matches. CDR3 protein: CASSQDGSGGADEQYF. The covered CDR3 bases are TGCGCCAGCAGCCAAGATGGAAGCGGGGGGGCTGACGAG.

Turning to this clone: The read is 3 residues too short to cover the CDR3 end, so that end is filled in from the germline J gene. This chain connects TRBV5-6 to TRBJ2-2, with 10 bases aligning to TRBD1. Germline CDR1 reads SGHDT; CDR2 reads YYEEEE. The CDR3 totals 14 residues. CDR3: CASSWDRGGSPLFF. CDR3 DNA, as far as it was read: TGTGCCAGCAGCTGGGACAGGGGTGGTTCACCG.

CDR3: CASNRQGSTGELFF. The CDR3 bases that were read are TGTGCCAGCAACAGACAGGGTAGCACCGGGGAG. The V gene is TRBV5-6, the J gene TRBJ2-2; 7 positions agree with TRBD1. The DNA ends 3 residues before the CDR3 does, and the rest of the CDR3 is filled in from the germline J gene. Germline V gives CDR1 SGHDT, CDR2 YYEEEE. The junction had 6 bases not matched to a gene; V was cut back by 6 bases and J by 4 bases. This CDR3 is 14 amino acids long.

As to this clone: The CDR3 end lies 3 residues beyond the end of the read and is filled in from the germline J gene. The chain is built from TRBV4-1 and TRBJ1-4; maybe TRBD1 (6 bases). Germline V gene sequence: CDR1 MGHRA, CDR2 YSYEKL. Trimming removed 4 bases at V and 5 bases at J, with 8 bases between. The CDR3 has 13 residues. The CDR3 is CASSLDRNEKLFF. The CDR3 bases that were read are TGCGCCAGCAGCCTCGACAGGAATGAAAAA.

The DNA read from the CDR3 is TGTGCCAGCAGCTGGAGACTAGCGGGGAGCTCCTACGAG. Protein product: CASSWRLAGSSYE. The complete CDR3 protein is CASSWRLAGSSYEQYF. J is TRBJ2-7 and V is TRBV13; 11 positions agree with TRBD2. The CDR3 end lies 3 residues beyond the end of the read and is filled in from the germline J gene. Per the germline V gene, CDR1 is PRHDT and CDR2 is FYEKMQ (reference sequence). The CDR3 has 16 amino acids. Trimming removed 4 bases from V and 0 bases from J; junction bases left unmatched: 5.

Comment on this clone: The CDR3 end falls 3 residues outside the read, so it is completed with the germline J gene. This chain joins TRBV7-9 and TRBJ1-2; tentatively, D is TRBD1 (6 bases). The V gene's germline CDR1 is SEHNR and CDR2 FQNEAQ (reference sequence). The CDR3 loop spans 14 amino acids. Trimming stripped 5 bases from V and 1 base from J, with 11 bases between. The sequenced part of the CDR3 DNA is TGTGCCAGCAGCAATCTGGACAGTAACTATGGC. As protein: CASSNLDSNYG. The entire CDR3 protein reads CASSNLDSNYGYTF.